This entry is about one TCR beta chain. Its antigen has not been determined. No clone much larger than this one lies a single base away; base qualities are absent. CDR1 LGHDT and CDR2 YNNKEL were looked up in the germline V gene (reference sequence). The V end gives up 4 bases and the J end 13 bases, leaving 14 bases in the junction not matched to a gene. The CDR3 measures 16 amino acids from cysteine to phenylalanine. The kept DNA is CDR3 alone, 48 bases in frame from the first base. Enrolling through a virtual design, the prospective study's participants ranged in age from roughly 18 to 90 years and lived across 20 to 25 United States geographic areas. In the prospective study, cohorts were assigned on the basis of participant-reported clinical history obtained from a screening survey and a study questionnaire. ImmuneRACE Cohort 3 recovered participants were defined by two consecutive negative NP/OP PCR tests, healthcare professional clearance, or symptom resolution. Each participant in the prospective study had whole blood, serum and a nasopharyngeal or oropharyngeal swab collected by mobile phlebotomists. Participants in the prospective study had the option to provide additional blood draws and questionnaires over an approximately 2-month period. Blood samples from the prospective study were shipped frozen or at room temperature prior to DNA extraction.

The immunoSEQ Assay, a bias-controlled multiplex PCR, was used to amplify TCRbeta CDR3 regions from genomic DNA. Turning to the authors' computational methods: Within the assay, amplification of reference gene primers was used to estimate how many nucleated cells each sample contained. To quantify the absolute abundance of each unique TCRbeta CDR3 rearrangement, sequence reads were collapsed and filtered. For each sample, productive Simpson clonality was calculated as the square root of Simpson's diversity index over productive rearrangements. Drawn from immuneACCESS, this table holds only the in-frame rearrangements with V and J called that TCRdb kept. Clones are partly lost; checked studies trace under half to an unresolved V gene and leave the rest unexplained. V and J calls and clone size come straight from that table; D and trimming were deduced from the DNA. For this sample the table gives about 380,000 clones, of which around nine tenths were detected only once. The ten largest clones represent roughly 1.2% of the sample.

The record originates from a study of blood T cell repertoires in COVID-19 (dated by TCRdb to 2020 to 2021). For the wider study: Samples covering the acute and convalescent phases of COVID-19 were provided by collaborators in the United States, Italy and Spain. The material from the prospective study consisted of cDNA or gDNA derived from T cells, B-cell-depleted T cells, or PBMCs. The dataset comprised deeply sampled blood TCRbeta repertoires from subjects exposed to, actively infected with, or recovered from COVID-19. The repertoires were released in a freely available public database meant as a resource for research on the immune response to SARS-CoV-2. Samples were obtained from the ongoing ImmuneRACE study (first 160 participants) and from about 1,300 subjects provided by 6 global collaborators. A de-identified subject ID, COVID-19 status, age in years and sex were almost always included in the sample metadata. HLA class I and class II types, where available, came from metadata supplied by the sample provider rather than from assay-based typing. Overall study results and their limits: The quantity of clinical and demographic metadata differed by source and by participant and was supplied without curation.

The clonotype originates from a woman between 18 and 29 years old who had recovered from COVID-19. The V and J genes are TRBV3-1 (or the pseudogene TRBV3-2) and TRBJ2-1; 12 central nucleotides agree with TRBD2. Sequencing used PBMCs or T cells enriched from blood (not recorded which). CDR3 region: CASSPGASGGAIGQFF. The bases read TGTGCCAGCAGCCCGGGGGCTAGCGGGGGGGCCATAGGTCAGTTCTTC.